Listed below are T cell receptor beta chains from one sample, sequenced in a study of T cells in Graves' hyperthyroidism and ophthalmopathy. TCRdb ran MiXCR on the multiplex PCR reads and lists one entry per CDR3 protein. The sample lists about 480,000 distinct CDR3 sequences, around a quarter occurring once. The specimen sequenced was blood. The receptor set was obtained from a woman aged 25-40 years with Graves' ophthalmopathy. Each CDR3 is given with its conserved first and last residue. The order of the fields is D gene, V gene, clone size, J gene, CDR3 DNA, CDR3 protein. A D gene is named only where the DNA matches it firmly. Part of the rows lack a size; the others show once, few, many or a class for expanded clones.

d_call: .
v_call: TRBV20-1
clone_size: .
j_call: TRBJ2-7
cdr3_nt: TGCAGTGCAAGCCACCCCAGCGACTACGAGCAGTACTTC
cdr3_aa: CSASHPSDYEQYF

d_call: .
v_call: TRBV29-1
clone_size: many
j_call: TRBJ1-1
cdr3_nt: TGCAGCGTTGACAGGGGGAACACTGAAGCTTTCTTT
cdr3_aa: CSVDRGNTEAFF

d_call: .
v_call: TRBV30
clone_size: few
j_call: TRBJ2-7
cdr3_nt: TGTGCCTGGAGTAGGGGAGGGGACAACTACGAGCAGTACTTC
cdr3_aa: CAWSRGGDNYEQYF

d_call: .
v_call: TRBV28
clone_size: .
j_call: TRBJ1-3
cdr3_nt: TGTGCCAGCAGTTCGGTAACTGGAAACACCATATATTTT
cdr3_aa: CASSSVTGNTIYF

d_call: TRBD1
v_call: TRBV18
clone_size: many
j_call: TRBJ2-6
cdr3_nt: TGTGCCAGCTCACCTGGACAGGGGTCCAACGTCCTGACTTTC
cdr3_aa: CASSPGQGSNVLTF

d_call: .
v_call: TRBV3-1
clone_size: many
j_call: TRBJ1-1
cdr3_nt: TGTGCCAGCAGCTTGCGGGGCGCGAGCACTGAAGCTTTCTTT
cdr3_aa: CASSLRGASTEAFF

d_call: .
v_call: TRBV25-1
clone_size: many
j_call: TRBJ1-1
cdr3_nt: TGTGCCAGCAGTGAATCTGGGGGGATGGATTTAAGTGAAGCTTTCTTT
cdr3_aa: CASSESGGMDLSEAFF

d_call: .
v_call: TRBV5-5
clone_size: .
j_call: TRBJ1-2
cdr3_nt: TGTGCCAGCAGCTCTGATACCTATGGCTACACCTTC
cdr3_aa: CASSSDTYGYTF

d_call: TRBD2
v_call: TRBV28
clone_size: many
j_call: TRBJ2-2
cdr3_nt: TGTGCCAGCAGTCTTCCGCTTTGGCGGGGGGAGATCGGGGAGCTGTTTTTT
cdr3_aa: CASSLPLWRGEIGELFF

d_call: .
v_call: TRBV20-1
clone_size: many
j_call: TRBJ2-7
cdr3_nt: TGCAGTGCTAGATCGAGCCAAGGAGTCTACGAGCAGTACTTC
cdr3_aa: CSARSSQGVYEQYF

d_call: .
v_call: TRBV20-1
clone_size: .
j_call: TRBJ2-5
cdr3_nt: TGCAGTGCTATAGGAGACGGCCCTAAGCCGGAGACCCAGTACTTC
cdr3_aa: CSAIGDGPKPETQYF

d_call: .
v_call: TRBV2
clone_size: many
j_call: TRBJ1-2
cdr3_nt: TGTGCCAGCAGTGACTGGCAGGGGCGCTATGGCTACACCTTC
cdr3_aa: CASSDWQGRYGYTF

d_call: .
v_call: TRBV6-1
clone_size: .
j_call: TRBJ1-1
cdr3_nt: TGTGCCACCGAGAAGGGGGACACTGAAGCTTTCTTT
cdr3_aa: CATEKGDTEAFF

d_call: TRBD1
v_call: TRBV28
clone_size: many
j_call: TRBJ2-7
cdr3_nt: TGTGCCAGCAGTTTATTCCCCACAGGGGTCGAGCAGTACTTC
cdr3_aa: CASSLFPTGVEQYF

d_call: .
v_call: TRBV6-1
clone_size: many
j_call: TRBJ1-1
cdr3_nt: TGTGCCAGCAGGTCCCCAAGGGAATCGAACACTGAAGCTTTCTTT
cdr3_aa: CASRSPRESNTEAFF

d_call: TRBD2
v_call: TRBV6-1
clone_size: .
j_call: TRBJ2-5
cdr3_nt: TGTGCCAGTTTTTTTCGGCGGGGGGAAGAGACCCAGTACTTC
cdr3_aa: CASFFRRGEETQYF

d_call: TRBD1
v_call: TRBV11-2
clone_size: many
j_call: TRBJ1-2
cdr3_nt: TGTGCCAGCAGCTCAGGGACAGGGGACAACTATGGCTACACCTTC
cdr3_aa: CASSSGTGDNYGYTF

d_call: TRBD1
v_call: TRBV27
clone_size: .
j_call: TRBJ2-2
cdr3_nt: TGTGCCAGCAGTTTAATAACTCTGAGGGGGCAATCGAACACCGGGGAGCTGTTTTTT
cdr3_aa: CASSLITLRGQSNTGELFF

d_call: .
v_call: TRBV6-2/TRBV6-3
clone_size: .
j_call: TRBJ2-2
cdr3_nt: TGTGCCAGCAGACGAATCACCGGGGAGCTGTTTTTT
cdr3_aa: CASRRITGELFF

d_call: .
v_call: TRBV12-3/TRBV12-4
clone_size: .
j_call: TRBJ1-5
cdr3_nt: TGTGCCAGCAAGAGGGTGGCAGGGACTAGCAATCAGCCCCAGCATTTT
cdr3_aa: CASKRVAGTSNQPQHF

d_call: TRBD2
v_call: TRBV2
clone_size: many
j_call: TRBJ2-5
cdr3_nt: TGTGCCAGCTTCGGACTAGCGGACCAAGAGACCCAGTACTTC
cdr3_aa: CASFGLADQETQYF

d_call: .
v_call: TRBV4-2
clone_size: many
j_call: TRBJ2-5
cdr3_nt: TGTGCCAGCAGCCAAGGGGCTAGCCGAGAGACCCAGTACTTC
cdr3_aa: CASSQGASRETQYF

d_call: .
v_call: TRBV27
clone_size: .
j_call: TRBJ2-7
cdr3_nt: TGTGCCAGCAGTTCCATTGTGGGAGTCGTTCCCTACGAGCAGTACTTC
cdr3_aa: CASSSIVGVVPYEQYF

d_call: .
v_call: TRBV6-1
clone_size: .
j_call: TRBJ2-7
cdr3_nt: TGTGCCAGCAGGAGGGCCAGCTCCTACGAGCAGTACTTC
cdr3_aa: CASRRASSYEQYF

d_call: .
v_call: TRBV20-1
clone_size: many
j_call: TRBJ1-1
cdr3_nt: TGCAGTATTCCAGGGCAAGGTGATGAAGCTTTCTTT
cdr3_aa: CSIPGQGDEAFF

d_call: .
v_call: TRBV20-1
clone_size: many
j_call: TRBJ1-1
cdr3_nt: TGCAGTGCTAGAGTTGGAGGGACGAACACTGAAGCTTTCTTT
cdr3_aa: CSARVGGTNTEAFF

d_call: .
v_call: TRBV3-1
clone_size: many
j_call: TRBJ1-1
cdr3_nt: TGTGCCAGCAGCCAAGGACTGTCTGGGGGCACTGAAGCTTTCTTT
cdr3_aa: CASSQGLSGGTEAFF

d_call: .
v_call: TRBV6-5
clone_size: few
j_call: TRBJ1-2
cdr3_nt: TGTGCCAGCAGTTACGCCTGGGGGGCCTATGGCTACACCTTC
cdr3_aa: CASSYAWGAYGYTF

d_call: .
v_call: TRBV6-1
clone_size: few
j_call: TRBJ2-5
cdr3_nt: TGTGCCAGCAGTGACCCGCCTGACAGGAACCAAGAGACCCAGTACTTC
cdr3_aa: CASSDPPDRNQETQYF

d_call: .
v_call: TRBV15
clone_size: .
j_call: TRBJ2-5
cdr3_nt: TGTGCCACCAACAGAGCCCAAGAGACCCAGTACTTC
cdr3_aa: CATNRAQETQYF

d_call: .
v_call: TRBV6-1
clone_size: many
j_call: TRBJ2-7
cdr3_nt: TGTGCCAGCAGTGAAGCAGAAGGGGAGCCCTACGAGCAGTACTTC
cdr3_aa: CASSEAEGEPYEQYF

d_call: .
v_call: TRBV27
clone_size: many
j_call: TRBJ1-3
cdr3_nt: TGTGCCAGCAGTCCGGACAGTAACTCTGGAAACACCATATATTTT
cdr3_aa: CASSPDSNSGNTIYF

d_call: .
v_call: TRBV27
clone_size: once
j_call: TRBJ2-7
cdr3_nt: TGTGCCAGCAGTTCTGACGGGGCGAGGGGGTACGAGCAGTACTTC
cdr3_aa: CASSSDGARGYEQYF

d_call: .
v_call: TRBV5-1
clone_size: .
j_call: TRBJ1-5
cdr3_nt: TGCGCCAGCAGCTTGGCCCCGGGGCGTCGCAATCAGCCCCAGCATTTT
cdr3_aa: CASSLAPGRRNQPQHF

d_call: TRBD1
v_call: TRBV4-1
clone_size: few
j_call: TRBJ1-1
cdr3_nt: TGCGCCAGCAGCCCAGTGGGACAGACCAGGAACACTGAAGCTTTCTTT
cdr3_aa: CASSPVGQTRNTEAFF

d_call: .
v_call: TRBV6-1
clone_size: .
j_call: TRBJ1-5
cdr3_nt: TGTGCCAGCAGTGAGAGGGGGTATAGCAATCAGCCCCAGCATTTT
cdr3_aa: CASSERGYSNQPQHF

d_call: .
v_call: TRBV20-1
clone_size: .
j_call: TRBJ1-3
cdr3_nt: TGCAGTGCTAGGCTGGGGTATGGAAACACCATATATTTT
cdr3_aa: CSARLGYGNTIYF

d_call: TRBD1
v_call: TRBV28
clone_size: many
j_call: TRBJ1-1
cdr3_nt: TGTGCCACCACCCGGACGGACAGGATGAACACTGAAGCTTTCTTT
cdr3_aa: CATTRTDRMNTEAFF

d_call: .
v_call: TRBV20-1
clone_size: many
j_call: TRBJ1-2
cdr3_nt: TGCAGTGCCACCGGGTGGGAAGCTAACTATGGCTACACCTTC
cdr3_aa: CSATGWEANYGYTF

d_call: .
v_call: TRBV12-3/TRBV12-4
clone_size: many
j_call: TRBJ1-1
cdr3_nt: TGTGCCAGCAGGCCGACAGGTTTATCTGAAGCTTTCTTT
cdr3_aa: CASRPTGLSEAFF

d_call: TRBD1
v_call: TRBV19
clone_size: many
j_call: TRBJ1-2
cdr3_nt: TGTGCCAGTAGTATCGGGACAGGGGGCTACTACTGGGGCTACACCTTC
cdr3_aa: CASSIGTGGYYWGYTF

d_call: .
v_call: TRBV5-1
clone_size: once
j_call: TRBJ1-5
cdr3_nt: TGCGCCAGCAGCACCGATGGACAGATCAATCAGCCCCAGCATTTT
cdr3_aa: CASSTDGQINQPQHF

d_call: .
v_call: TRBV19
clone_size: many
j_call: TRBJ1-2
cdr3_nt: TGTGCCAGTAGTAGAGACCGGGCTAACTATGGCTACACCTTC
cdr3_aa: CASSRDRANYGYTF

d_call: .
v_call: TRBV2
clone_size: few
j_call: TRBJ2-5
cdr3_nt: TGTGCCAGCAGTGTGGAAGGGTTGGATGCCCGCACCAACCTCCAAGAGACCCAGTACTTC
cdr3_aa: CASSVEGLDARTNLQETQYF

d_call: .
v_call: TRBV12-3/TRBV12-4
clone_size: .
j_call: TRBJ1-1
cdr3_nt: TGTGCCAGCAGCTCCCTCGTCCCGAACACTGAAGCTTTCTTT
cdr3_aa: CASSSLVPNTEAFF

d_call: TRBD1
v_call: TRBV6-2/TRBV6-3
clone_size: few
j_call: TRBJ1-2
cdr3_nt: TGTGCCAGCGCAGACACAGGGGACTATGGCTACACCTTC
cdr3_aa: CASADTGDYGYTF

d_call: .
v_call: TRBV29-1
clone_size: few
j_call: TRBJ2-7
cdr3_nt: TGCAGCGTTGCTACAGGGTCCTACGAGCAGTACTTC
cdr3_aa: CSVATGSYEQYF

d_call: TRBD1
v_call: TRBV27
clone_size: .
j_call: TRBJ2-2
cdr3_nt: TGTGCCAGCAGTAGAGGACAGGGTTGGCCGTACGGGGAGCTGTTTTTT
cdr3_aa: CASSRGQGWPYGELFF

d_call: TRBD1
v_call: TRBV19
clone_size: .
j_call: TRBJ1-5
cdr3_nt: TGTGCCAGTAGTATACAACAGGGGATCTATAGCAATCAGCCCCAGCATTTT
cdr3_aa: CASSIQQGIYSNQPQHF

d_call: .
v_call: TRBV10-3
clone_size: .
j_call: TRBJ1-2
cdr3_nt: TGTGCCATCAGGTGGCAGGGAGGCTATGGCTACACCTTC
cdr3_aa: CAIRWQGGYGYTF

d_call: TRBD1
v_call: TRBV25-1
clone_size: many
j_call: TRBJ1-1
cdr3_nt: TGTGCCAGCAGTGGGACAGGGTATCGCACTGAAGCTTTCTTT
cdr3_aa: CASSGTGYRTEAFF

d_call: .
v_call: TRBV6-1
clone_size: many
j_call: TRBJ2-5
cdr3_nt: TGTGCCAGCAGTGAACCGATAAGGAGAAGCCAAGAGACCCAGTACTTC
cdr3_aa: CASSEPIRRSQETQYF

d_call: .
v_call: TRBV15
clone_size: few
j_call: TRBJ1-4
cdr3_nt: TGTGCCACCAGCAGATCTTCGACAGTTGGAAAACTGTTTTTT
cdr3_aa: CATSRSSTVGKLFF

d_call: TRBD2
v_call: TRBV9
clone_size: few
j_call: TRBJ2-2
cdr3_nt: TGTGCCAGCAGCCCCGGGGGGGCAAGGGAGTACGGGGAGCTGTTTTTT
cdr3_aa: CASSPGGAREYGELFF